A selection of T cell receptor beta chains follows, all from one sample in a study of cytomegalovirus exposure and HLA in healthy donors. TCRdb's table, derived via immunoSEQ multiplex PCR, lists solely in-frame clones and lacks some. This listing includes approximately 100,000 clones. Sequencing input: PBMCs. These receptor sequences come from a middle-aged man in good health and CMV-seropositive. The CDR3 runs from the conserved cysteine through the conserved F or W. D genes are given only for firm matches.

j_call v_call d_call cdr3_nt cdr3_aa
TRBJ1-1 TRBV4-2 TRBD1 TGTGCCAGCAGCCAAGGGACAGGGAATGCCACTGAAGCTTTCTTT CASSQGTGNATEAFF
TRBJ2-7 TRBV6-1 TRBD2 TGTGCCAGCAGTATAGCGGGAGGATACTCCTACGAGCAGTACTTC CASSIAGGYSYEQYF
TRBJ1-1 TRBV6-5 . TGTGCCAGCAGCAGCAGCGGGAACACTGAAGCTTTCTTT CASSSSGNTEAFF
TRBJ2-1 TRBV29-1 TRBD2 TGCAGCGTAAGTGGCGGGAGAGGGGCCTACAATGAGCAGTTCTTC CSVSGGRGAYNEQFF
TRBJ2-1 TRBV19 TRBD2 TGTGCCAGTAGTATTTCCTTAGCGGGAGGGGATAGGAATGAGCAGTTCTTC CASSISLAGGDRNEQFF
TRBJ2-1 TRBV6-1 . TGTGCCAGCAGGCCTCGCGACAATGAGCAGTTCTTC CASRPRDNEQFF
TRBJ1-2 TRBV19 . TGTGCCAGTAGTCCGGACAGCAGCTATGGCTACACCTTC CASSPDSSYGYTF
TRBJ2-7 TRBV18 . TGTGCCAGCTCACCACCCAGCGCCTACGAGCAGTACTTC CASSPPSAYEQYF
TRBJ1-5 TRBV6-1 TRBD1 TGTGCCAGCAGTGTGATACAGGGGACTAATCAGCCCCAGCATTTT CASSVIQGTNQPQHF
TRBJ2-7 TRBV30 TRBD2 TGTGCCTGGAGTGCCCACGGGGCGGGGGGCGGATGGCAGTACTTC CAWSAHGAGGGWQYF
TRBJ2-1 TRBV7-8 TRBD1 TGTGCCAGCAGCGACAGGGGGCGGGATGAGCAGTTCTTC CASSDRGRDEQFF
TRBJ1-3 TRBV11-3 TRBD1 TGTGCCAGCAGCTTAGACCACGGGACAGGGTCTGGAAACACCATATATTTT CASSLDHGTGSGNTIYF
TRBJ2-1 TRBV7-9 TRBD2 TGTGCCAGCAGCTTAGGGAGCGGGAGAGCGGGGAATGAGCAGTTCTTC CASSLGSGRAGNEQFF
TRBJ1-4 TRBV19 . TGTGCCAGTAGCGGGACTACCACAGGGAATGAAAAACTGTTTTTT CASSGTTTGNEKLFF
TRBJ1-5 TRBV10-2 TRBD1 TGCGCCAGTTCTGGACAGGAAAGCCAGCCCCAGCATTTT CASSGQESQPQHF
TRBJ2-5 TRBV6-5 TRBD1 TGTGCCAGCCACCGGGACAGAGAGTTACAAGAGACCCAGTACTTC CASHRDRELQETQYF
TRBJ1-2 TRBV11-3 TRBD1 TGTGCCAGCATCCATCCGGGACAGGTAGGGCCATATGGCTACACCTTC CASIHPGQVGPYGYTF
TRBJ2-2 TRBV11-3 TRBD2 TGTGCCAGCCTTGATAGCGGGAGGCCGAACACCGGGGAGCTGTTTTTT CASLDSGRPNTGELFF
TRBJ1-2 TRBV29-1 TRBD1 TGCAGCGTTGGCGAGGGACAGCTAATATATGGCTACACCTTC CSVGEGQLIYGYTF
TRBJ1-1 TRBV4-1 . TGCGCCAGCAGCCGGGGGGGCTTTAGGGGGGACGCTGAAGCTTTCTTT CASSRGGFRGDAEAFF
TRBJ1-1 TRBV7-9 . TGTGCCAGCAGGCTTGGGACACAGAACACTGAAGCTTTCTTT CASRLGTQNTEAFF
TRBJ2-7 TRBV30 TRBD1 TGTGCCTGGAGACCGGGACAGAAGTACGAGCAGTACTTC CAWRPGQKYEQYF
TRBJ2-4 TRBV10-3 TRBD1 TGTGCCACCACGACAGGACAGGGGGACGTCGGGACCAAAAACATTCAGTACTTC CATTTGQGDVGTKNIQYF
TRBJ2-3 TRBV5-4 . TGTGCCAGCAGCTTGGACCAGCGTTACACAGATACGCAGTATTTT CASSLDQRYTDTQYF
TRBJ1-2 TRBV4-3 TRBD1 TGCGCCAGCAGCCAGACAGGGGGCATGTACTATGGCTACACCTTC CASSQTGGMYYGYTF
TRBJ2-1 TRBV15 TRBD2 TGTGCCACCAGCAGAGAGTCCGCGGGAGTAGGTTACAATGAGCAGTTCTTC CATSRESAGVGYNEQFF
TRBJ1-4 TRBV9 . TGTGCCAGCAGCCTCTACCCAGGGGTGGATGAAAAACTGTTTTTT CASSLYPGVDEKLFF
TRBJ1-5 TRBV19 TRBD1 TGTGCCAGTACCCCGGGACAGAAGAATCAGCCCCAGCATTTT CASTPGQKNQPQHF
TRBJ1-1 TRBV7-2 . TGTGCCAGCAGCTCCCGCCCGGACACTGAAGCTTTCTTT CASSSRPDTEAFF
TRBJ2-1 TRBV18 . TGTGCCAGCTCACCCGGCGGGTACAATGAGCAGTTCTTC CASSPGGYNEQFF
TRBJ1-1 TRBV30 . TGTGCCTGGAGTGAAGCGTTACATGAAGCTTTCTTT CAWSEALHEAFF
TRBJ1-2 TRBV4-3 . TGCGCCAGCAGCCAAGGACAGGCCGATTCGGGCTACACCTTC CASSQGQADSGYTF
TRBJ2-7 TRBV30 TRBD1 TGTGCCTGGAGTCCTACAGGGGGGACAGTTCAGTACTTC CAWSPTGGTVQYF
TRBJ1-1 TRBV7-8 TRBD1 TGTGCCAGCAGCTACCGGGACAGGGGTTTAGGGGCTTTCTTT CASSYRDRGLGAFF
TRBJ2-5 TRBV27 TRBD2 TGTGCCAGCAGTCCCGGGACTAGCGGGCAAGAGACCCAGTACTTC CASSPGTSGQETQYF
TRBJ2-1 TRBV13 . TGTGCCAGCAGAGGGGGGGTTTACAATGAGCAGTTCTTC CASRGGVYNEQFF
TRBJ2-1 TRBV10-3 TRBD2 TGTGCCATCAGTGGACTAGCGGAATACAATGAGCAGTTCTTC CAISGLAEYNEQFF
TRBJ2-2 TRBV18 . TGTGCCAGCTCACCACCCGGGGTAACCGGGGAGCTGTTTTTT CASSPPGVTGELFF
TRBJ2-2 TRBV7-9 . TGTGCCAGCAGCTTTAGCGTTACCGGGGAGCTGTTTTTT CASSFSVTGELFF
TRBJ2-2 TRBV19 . TGTGCCAGTAGCCAACTTGGTGGAGGGACCGGGGAGCTGTTTTTT CASSQLGGGTGELFF
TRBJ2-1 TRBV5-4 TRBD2 TGTGCCAGCAGCTTGTACGGCACGTGGGGGGGATTCAATGAGCAGTTCTTC CASSLYGTWGGFNEQFF
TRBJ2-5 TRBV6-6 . TGTGCCAGCACCAGACTAGGAGGGGCCCAGTACTTC CASTRLGGAQYF
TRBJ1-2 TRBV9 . TGTGCCAGCAGCCCGGGAGGGAAAGGCTACACCTTC CASSPGGKGYTF
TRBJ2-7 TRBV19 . TGTGCCACTAGGGACACCTTCTACGAGCAGTACTTC CATRDTFYEQYF
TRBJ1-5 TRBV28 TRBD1 TGTGCCAGCTGGGGACAGGGGGATCAGCCCCAGCATTTT CASWGQGDQPQHF
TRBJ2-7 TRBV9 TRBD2 TGTGCCAGCAGCATGACTAGCGGGAGGTTCCACGAACAGTACTTC CASSMTSGRFHEQYF
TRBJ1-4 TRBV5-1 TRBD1 TGCGCCAGCAGCTGGAGTCCCCAGGGGGCGGTTAATGAAAAACTGTTTTTT CASSWSPQGAVNEKLFF